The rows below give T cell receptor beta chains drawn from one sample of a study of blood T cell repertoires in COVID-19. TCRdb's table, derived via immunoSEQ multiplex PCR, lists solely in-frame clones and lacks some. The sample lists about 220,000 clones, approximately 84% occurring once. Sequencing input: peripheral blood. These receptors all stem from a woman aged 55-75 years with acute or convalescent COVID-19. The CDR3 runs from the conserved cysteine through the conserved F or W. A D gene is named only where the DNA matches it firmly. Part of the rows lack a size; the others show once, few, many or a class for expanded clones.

TGTGCCAGCAGCTCAGGGATGGGAGGTGAAAAACTGTTTTTT	CASSSGMGGEKLFF	TRBJ1-4	TRBV11-2	.	.
TGTGCCAGCAGCTTTGACAGGACAGGGCTCACTGAAGCTTTCTTT	CASSFDRTGLTEAFF	TRBJ1-1	TRBV5-4	.	TRBD1
TGTGCCAGCAGTTACAGTGTTCAGGGGTACACTGAAGCTTTCTTT	CASSYSVQGYTEAFF	TRBJ1-1	TRBV6-5	.	.
TGTGCCAGCAGCGGCAGCGGCGGGGGGGCCGGGTTGCCGTTCTTC	CASSGSGGGAGLPFF	TRBJ2-1	TRBV7-3	.	TRBD2
TGTGCCAGCAGCCTTGTCTCTGGGGCCAACGTCCTGACTTTC	CASSLVSGANVLTF	TRBJ2-6	TRBV7-2	.	.
TGTGCCAACGAGTTGGACAGAAACAATGAGCAGTTCTTC	CANELDRNNEQFF	TRBJ2-1	TRBV7-9	.	.
TGTGCCAGCTCCCCTAGTGCAGGGGACTACGAGCAGTACTTC	CASSPSAGDYEQYF	TRBJ2-7	TRBV18	.	.
TGCAGCGTTGAAGACCGTAGCGGAAAACCGGATACGCAGTATTTT	CSVEDRSGKPDTQYF	TRBJ2-3	TRBV29-1	.	.
TGTGCCAGCAGGGCTGACAGGGGCGCCGGGGAGCTGTTTTTT	CASRADRGAGELFF	TRBJ2-2	TRBV11-2	.	TRBD1
TGTGCCAGCAGCCTTAGTCTCGGGACAGGACATTACGAGCAGTACTTC	CASSLSLGTGHYEQYF	TRBJ2-7	TRBV14	.	TRBD1
TGTGCCAGCAGTTACGACAGGGAAGGTGCCGGGGAGCTGTTTTTT	CASSYDREGAGELFF	TRBJ2-2	TRBV6-5	few	TRBD1
TGCGCCAGCAGCCAAACAGGGGCCGCGGGTACAGCTGAAGCTTTCTTT	CASSQTGAAGTAEAFF	TRBJ1-1	TRBV4-3	.	TRBD1
TGTGCCAGCAGCTTAGCGCTCGCCACGGGGTTCACTGAAGCTTTCTTT	CASSLALATGFTEAFF	TRBJ1-1	TRBV11-1	.	.
TGTGCCAGCAGCAAAGAAGACAGGGGGTATTTGCCCCAGCATTTT	CASSKEDRGYLPQHF	TRBJ1-5	TRBV21-1	.	.
TGTGCCAGTAGTCCTTTAGGGGGGGACTATGGCTACACCTTC	CASSPLGGDYGYTF	TRBJ1-2	TRBV19	.	.